This paragraph covers one TCR beta chain sequence. The source of the sample is a study of blood T cell repertoires in COVID-19. The CDR3 sequence is 16 residues long. V shed 2 bases, J shed 2 bases, and the junction held 4 bases outside the gene matches. Germline V gene data show CDR1 as SGHVS and CDR2 as FQNEAQ. Original analysis: Nucleated cell number was recorded as an estimate derived from reference gene primer amplification. Profiled with immunoSEQ multiplex PCR; TCRdb holds only in-frame clones, not every one. V and J calls and clone size come straight from that table; D and trimming were deduced from the DNA. The table records about 52,000 clones, roughly 87% of them present only once.

Specimen: peripheral blood. The chain uses TRBV7-8 and TRBJ2-3; 10 nucleotides agree with TRBD2. The receptor comes from a human donor with active COVID-19. The donor label of this sample is uncertain. The CDR3 region has the DNA TGTGCCAGCAGCTTACAGCGGGGGGGAACCACAGATACGCAGTATTTT. Its translation: CASSLQRGGTTDTQYF.